The source of this T cell receptor beta chain is a study of cytomegalovirus exposure and HLA in healthy donors. Study details: The same platform as the roughly 700 first-cohort repertoires was used for the 110 or so validation repertoires, a later analysis reported.

Study conclusions and caveats: Cytomegalovirus status, reportedly, was diagnosed with high specificity and sensitivity by the classifier. First-cohort TCR clusters were later found to tend to co-occur in the 120 or so validation repertoires. The authors confirmed in vitro that three CMV-associated chains were specific for CMV antigens.

Here immunoSEQ multiplex PCR was the method, and the copy in TCRdb shows in-frame clones only, minus some. The sample lists about 360,000 clones, 86% seen once, with roughly 0.8% in the top ten. The length of the CDR3 is 13 residues. CDR1 is SGHAT and CDR2 is FQNNGV in the germline V gene. V gave up 5 bases and J gave up 8 bases; unmatched junction bases: 6. Worth noting for this clone: Its antigen remains unknown.

The rearrangement uses TRBV11-2 and TRBJ1-2, with 9 bases identical to TRBD1. Sequencing was done on a sample of PBMCs. The receptor's source is a woman between 18 and 29 years old in good health and CMV-seronegative. The CDR3 here is CASSLWTGAGYTF. DNA for the CDR3: TGTGCCAGCAGCCTCTGGACAGGGGCCGGCTACACCTTC.